Sequencing of this TCR beta chain was carried out in a study of siplizumab effects on memory and regulatory T cells. The length of the CDR3 is 14 residues. Per germline, CDR1 SGDLS and CDR2 YYNGEE. V was shortened by 3 bases and J by 6 bases, with 10 bases between the two germline ends. Only in-frame clones appear in the TCRdb table, and some are missing; sequencing was by immunoSEQ multiplex PCR. The table includes about 64,000 clones, roughly 96% detected once. This clone has a single count. The chain employs TRBV9 and TRBJ1-6, with D unresolved. Sequenced: naive CD8+ T cells sorted from blood. This TCR was recovered from a human donor in good health. CDR3 coding DNA: TGTGCCAGCAGCGAAACGGGTCTTAATTCACCCCTCCACTTT. It is translated as CASSETGLNSPLHF.